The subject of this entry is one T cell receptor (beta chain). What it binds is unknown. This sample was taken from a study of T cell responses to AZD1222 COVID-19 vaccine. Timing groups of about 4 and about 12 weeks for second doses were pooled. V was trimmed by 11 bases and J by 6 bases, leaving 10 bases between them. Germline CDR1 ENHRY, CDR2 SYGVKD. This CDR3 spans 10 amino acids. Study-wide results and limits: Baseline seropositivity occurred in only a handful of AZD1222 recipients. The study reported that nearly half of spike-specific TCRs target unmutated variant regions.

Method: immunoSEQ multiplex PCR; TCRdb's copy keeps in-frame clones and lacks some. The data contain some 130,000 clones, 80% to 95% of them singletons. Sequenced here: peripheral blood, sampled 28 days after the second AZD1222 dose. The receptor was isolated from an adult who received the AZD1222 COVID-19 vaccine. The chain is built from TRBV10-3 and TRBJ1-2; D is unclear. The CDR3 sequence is CAAGGDGYTF. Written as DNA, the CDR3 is TGTGCCGCGGGCGGGGATGGCTACACCTTC.